This entry lists 20 T cell receptor beta chains sequenced from one sample in a study of T cell responses to AZD1222 COVID-19 vaccine. Sequencing used immunoSEQ multiplex PCR; TCRdb keeps in-frame clones, though not all of them. The profile shows 250,000 to 300,000 clones, approximately 94% of them singletons. Source: peripheral blood, taken 28 days after the second AZD1222 dose. The receptors originated from an adult who received the AZD1222 COVID-19 vaccine.

This sequence joins TRBV28 and TRBJ2-1; D uncertain. V was clipped by 8 bases and J by 6 bases, with 11 bases between them. This CDR3 is built from 12 residues. Per germline, CDR1 MDHEN and CDR2 SYDVKM. CDR3: CASLDPSNEQFF. The CDR3 DNA reads TGTGCCAGCCTCGACCCCTCCAATGAGCAGTTCTTC.

This chain uses TRBV7-6 with TRBJ1-1; D gene unclear. This CDR3 is built from 15 residues. Germline CDR1 SGHVS, CDR2 FNYEAQ. V lost 4 bases and J 1 base, leaving 13 bases between the germline ends. The CDR3 coding sequence is TGTGCCAGCAGCTCGCTGGGGAATTCGAACACTGAAGCTTTCTTT. The encoded protein is CASSSLGNSNTEAFF.

The gene calls are TRBV7-3 and TRBJ2-3; 10 positions agree with TRBD1. Germline CDR1 reads SGHTA; CDR2 reads FQGTGA. V shed 6 bases and J 0 bases; nucleotides not matched to a gene: 9. The CDR3 runs 17 residues. CDR3 sequence: CASSYRDRGRSTDTQYF. The CDR3 coding sequence is TGTGCCAGCAGTTACCGGGACAGGGGAAGAAGCACAGATACGCAGTATTTT.

This clone has a single count. CDR3 bases: TGTGCCAGCAGTATCTACGAGCAGTACTTC. Translating it yields CASSIYEQYF. The chain is built from TRBV2 and TRBJ2-7, with D hard to call. There are 10 residues in the CDR3. V was trimmed by 5 bases and J by 3 bases, leaving 2 bases between them. Germline V lookup: CDR1 SNHLY, CDR2 FYNNEI. The variable domain in full, completed from reference TRBV2 and TRBJ2-7, reads EPEVTQTPSHQVTQMGQEVILRCVPISNHLYFYWYRQILGQKVEFLVSFYNNEISEKSEIFDDQFSVERPDGSNFTLKIRSTKLEDSAMYFCASSIYEQYFGPGTRLTVT.

Only one count was recorded for this clone. V gene TRBV19 combines with J gene TRBJ1-1; D is undetermined. The V gene's germline CDR1 is LNHDA and CDR2 SQIVND (reference sequence). CDR3 size: 14 residues. Trimming took off 1 base at V and 4 bases at J, with 10 bases between the two ends. The CDR3 protein is CASSIGLPGTEAFF. The DNA of the CDR3 is TGTGCCAGTAGTATAGGTCTACCAGGCACTGAAGCTTTCTTT. The full variable domain, with the rest looked up from reference TRBV19 and TRBJ1-1, is DGGITQSPKYLFRKEGQNVTLSCEQNLNHDAMYWYRQDPGQGLRLIYYSQIVNDFQKGDIAEGYSVSREKKESFPLTVTSAQKNPTAFYLCASSIGLPGTEAFFGQGTRLTVV.

The chain carries TRBV6-5 and TRBJ2-1, with 9 positions matching TRBD2. V lost 7 bases, J lost 12 bases, and 10 bases stayed unmatched. Germline V gene sequence: CDR1 MNHEY, CDR2 SVGAGI. This CDR3 has 13 amino acids. The CDR3 bases are TGTGCCAGCAAGGGCCTAGCGGGATCGGGGCAGTTCTTC. This sequence encodes CASKGLAGSGQFF.

The V and J genes are TRBV2 and TRBJ2-1, with a weak D call TRBD2 (5 bases). The CDR3 spans 15 residues. Germline V CDR1 and CDR2: SNHLY, FYNNEI. The V end was cut by 1 base, the J end by 6 bases, with 13 bases between. CDR3 bases: TGTGCCAGCAGTGAAGGAGAGGGCCAAGGCAATGAGCAGTTCTTC. This gives the protein CASSEGEGQGNEQFF. Drawing the rest from reference TRBV2 and TRBJ2-1, the complete variable domain is EPEVTQTPSHQVTQMGQEVILRCVPISNHLYFYWYRQILGQKVEFLVSFYNNEISEKSEIFDDQFSVERPDGSNFTLKIRSTKLEDSAMYFCASSEGEGQGNEQFFGPGTRLTVL.

This chain links TRBV4-1 with TRBJ2-7, with 9 bases matching TRBD1. J lost 2 bases, V lost 3 bases, and 5 bases had no gene match. The CDR3 length is 15 residues. Germline V gene lookup returns CDR1 MGHRA and CDR2 YSYEKL. CDR3 region: CASSQERQGAYEQYF. The CDR3 region has the DNA TGCGCCAGCAGCCAGGAAAGACAGGGGGCCTACGAGCAGTACTTC.

The chain joins TRBV3-1 (or the pseudogene TRBV3-2) to TRBJ1-5, with D tentatively TRBD1 (6 bases). V was pared by 1 base and J by 5 bases, with 12 bases between. Germline CDR1 LGHDT, CDR2 YNNKEL (reference sequence). CDR3 length equals 15 residues. CDR3 protein: CASSQGQGQDQPQHF. CDR3 sequence (DNA): TGTGCCAGCAGCCAAGGGCAGGGGCAAGATCAGCCCCAGCATTTT.

This chain links TRBV12-5 with TRBJ2-7, with 7 bases matching TRBD2. Germline loops: CDR1 LGHNT, CDR2 FRNRAP. V was clipped by 5 bases and J by 3 bases; unmatched bases: 10. CDR3 length: 15 residues. CDR3 residues: CASGPREAGSYEQYF. The CDR3 region has the DNA TGTGCTAGTGGTCCCCGGGAAGCGGGGAGCTACGAGCAGTACTTC.

A single count supports this clone. Other DNA sequences in the sample encode the same CDR3. The V call is TRBV3-1 (or the pseudogene TRBV3-2), the J call TRBJ2-7; possibly TRBD2 for D (5 bases). Germline CDR1 reads LGHDT; CDR2 reads YNNKEL (reference sequence). This CDR3 spans 13 amino acids. Trimming removed 3 bases at V and 0 bases at J, with 6 bases between. The CDR3 spells CASSQGSSYEQYF. The CDR3 DNA reads as TGTGCCAGCAGCCAGGGGAGCTCCTACGAGCAGTACTTC.

This sequence joins TRBV19 and TRBJ2-7; D is unresolved. There are 13 residues in the CDR3. V was trimmed by 5 bases and J by 6 bases, leaving 14 bases between them. Germline V CDR1 and CDR2: LNHDA, SQIVND (reference sequence). CDR3 coding DNA: TGTGCCAGTAGTGCTGCGCGGAGCGCCGAGCAGTACTTC. This sequence encodes CASSAARSAEQYF.

This chain uses TRBV19 with TRBJ2-1; no reliable D call. The V gene's germline CDR1 is LNHDA and CDR2 SQIVND (reference sequence). The CDR3 sequence is 14 residues long. Deletions cut 3 bases from V and 0 bases from J, with 6 bases between. As DNA, the CDR3 is TGTGCCAGTAGTATTGGGATCTCCTACAATGAGCAGTTCTTC. It encodes CASSIGISYNEQFF. Full variable domain (remainder filled in from reference TRBV19 and TRBJ2-1): DGGITQSPKYLFRKEGQNVTLSCEQNLNHDAMYWYRQDPGQGLRLIYYSQIVNDFQKGDIAEGYSVSREKKESFPLTVTSAQKNPTAFYLCASSIGISYNEQFFGPGTRLTVL.

The rearrangement joins TRBV24-1 to TRBJ1-1; D gene uncertain. Per germline, CDR1 KGHDR and CDR2 SFDVKD. The CDR3 loop spans 15 amino acids. V was cut by 4 bases and J by 3 bases, with 14 bases left in between. CDR3 DNA sequence: TGTGCCACCAGTGACCCGAAAAATGGAGACACTGAAGCTTTCTTT. It codes for CATSDPKNGDTEAFF.

Details on this clone: The missing conserved phenylalanine or tryptophan at the end of this CDR3 makes a read error likely. The limits of the CDR3 on the DNA are not certain, so only TCRdb's listed CDR3 is given. The V gene is TRBV6-2 or TRBV6-3, the J gene TRBJ2-7; the table assigns TRBD1, which was not confirmed against the DNA. The CDR3 spans 13 residues, counting both ends. The germline V gene encodes CDR1 MNHEY and CDR2 SVGEGT. CDR3 residues: CASSTGDSISSIC.

The J gene is TRBJ1-3, the V gene TRBV19; the D gene is possibly TRBD1 (5 bases). The CDR3 runs 18 residues. The germline V gene encodes CDR1 LNHDA and CDR2 SQIVND (reference sequence). V was pared by 0 bases and J by 1 base, with 16 bases between. The chain's CDR3 is CASSIDIRRGGSGNTIYF. The CDR3 nucleotides are TGTGCCAGTAGTATAGATATCAGGAGGGGAGGATCTGGAAACACCATATATTTT.

This clone was detected once. The V gene is TRBV4-2, the J gene TRBJ2-5; 10 nucleotides align to TRBD2. Trimming took 0 bases from V and 2 from J; bases not matched to a gene: 3. This CDR3 spans 16 amino acids. Germline CDR1 LGHNA, CDR2 YNFKEQ. The CDR3 spells CASSQDGSGGQETQYF. For the CDR3, the DNA is TGTGCCAGCAGCCAAGACGGTAGCGGGGGGCAAGAGACCCAGTACTTC.

This clone was seen just once. This sequence joins TRBV3-1 (or the pseudogene TRBV3-2) and TRBJ2-7, with a tentative D call TRBD1 (5 bases). Germline V gives CDR1 LGHDT, CDR2 YNNKEL (reference sequence). This CDR3 is built from 13 residues. The V gene lost 4 bases and the J gene lost 4 bases, with 11 bases spanning the gap. The CDR3 nucleotides are TGTGCCAGCAGCCCAGCAGGGTTGTACGAGCAGTACTTC. Translated, it gives CASSPAGLYEQYF.

The chain is built from TRBV7-8 and TRBJ1-3, with TRBD1 matching over 9 bases. The CDR3 runs to 16 residues. V lost 0 bases, J lost 7 bases, and 7 bases stayed unmatched. Germline V CDR1 and CDR2: SGHVS, FQNEAQ. CDR3 region: CASSLAPQGAGNTIYF. In DNA, the CDR3 is TGTGCCAGCAGCTTAGCCCCACAGGGGGCGGGGAACACCATATATTTT.

The chain joins TRBV6-5 to TRBJ2-5; 9 nucleotides agree with TRBD1. This CDR3 is 13 amino acids long. After removal of 5 bases from V and 5 bases from J, the junction contained 3 bases not matched to a gene. CDR1 is MNHEY and CDR2 is SVGAGI in the germline V gene. The DNA of the CDR3 is TGTGCCAGCAGTCGCGGGACAGGGGAGACCCAGTACTTC. As protein: CASSRGTGETQYF.